This T cell receptor (beta chain) was captured by sequencing in a study of Graves' ophthalmopathy and Graves' hyperthyroidism. Turning to the study itself: No treatment had been given when peripheral blood was collected at initial diagnosis.

This clonotype was seen a few times. No antigen is known for it. V shed 5 bases and J 5 bases; nucleotides not matched to a gene: 8. This CDR3 contains 13 residues. CDR1 is DFQATT and CDR2 is SNEGSKA in the germline V gene (reference sequence). RNA transcripts served as template for amplifying TCR beta CDR3 sequences. Second-round multiplex PCR came after a first-round RT-PCR that employed HTBI primers. TCRdb analysed the multiplex PCR reads with MiXCR anew, one entry per CDR3 protein. In the table there are hundreds of thousands of distinct CDR3 sequences, under 50% of which are singletons. Points from the study as a whole: Researchers report that a 13-signature model separated ophthalmopathy from stable hyperthyroidism, posting about 88% sensitivity and about 82% specificity. Blood also contained most of the expanded thyroid clonotypes above 0.001 frequency.

This clonotype was obtained from an adult man with Graves' ophthalmopathy. This sequence joins TRBV20-1 and TRBJ2-7; 8 bases map to TRBD1. The sample was peripheral blood. The CDR3 bases are TGCAGTGCTTCCCAGACAGGGGCCCACGAGCAGTACTTC. This gives the protein CSASQTGAHEQYF.